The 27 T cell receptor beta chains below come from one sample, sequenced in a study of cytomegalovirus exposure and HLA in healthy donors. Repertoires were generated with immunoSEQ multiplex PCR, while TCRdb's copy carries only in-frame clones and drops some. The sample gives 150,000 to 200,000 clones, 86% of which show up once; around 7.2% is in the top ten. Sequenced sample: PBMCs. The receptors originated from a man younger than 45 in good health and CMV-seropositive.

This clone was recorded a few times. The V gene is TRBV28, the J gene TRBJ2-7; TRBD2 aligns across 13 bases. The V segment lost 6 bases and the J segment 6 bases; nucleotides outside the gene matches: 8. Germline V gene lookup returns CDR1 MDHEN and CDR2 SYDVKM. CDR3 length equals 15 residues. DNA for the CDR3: TGTGCCAGCAGCCTCAAACTAGCGGGAGGGAGCGAGCAGTACTTC. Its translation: CASSLKLAGGSEQYF.

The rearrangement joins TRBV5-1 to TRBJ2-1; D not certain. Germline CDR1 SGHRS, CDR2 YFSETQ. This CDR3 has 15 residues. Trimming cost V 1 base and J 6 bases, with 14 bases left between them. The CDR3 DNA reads TGCGCCAGCAGCTTGCGATCGGTAGGCTCCAATGAGCAGTTCTTC. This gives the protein CASSLRSVGSNEQFF.

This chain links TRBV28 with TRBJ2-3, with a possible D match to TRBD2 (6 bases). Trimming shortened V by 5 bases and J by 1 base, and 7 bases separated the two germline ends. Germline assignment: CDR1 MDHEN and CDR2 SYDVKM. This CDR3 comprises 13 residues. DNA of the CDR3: TGTGCCAGCAGTGCTAGCGGCACAGATACGCAGTATTTT. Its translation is CASSASGTDTQYF. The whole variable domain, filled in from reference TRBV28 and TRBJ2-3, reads DVKVTQSSRYLVKRTGEKVFLECVQDMDHENMFWYRQDPGLGLRLIYFSYDVKMKEKGDIPEGYSVSREKKERFSLILESASTNQTSMYLCASSASGTDTQYFGPGTRLTVL.

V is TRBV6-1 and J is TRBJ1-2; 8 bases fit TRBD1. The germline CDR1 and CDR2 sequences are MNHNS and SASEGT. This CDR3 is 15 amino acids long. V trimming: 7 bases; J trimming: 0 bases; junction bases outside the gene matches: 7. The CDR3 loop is CASIARGQANYGYTF. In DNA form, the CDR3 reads TGTGCCAGCATCGCCAGGGGGCAAGCTAACTATGGCTACACCTTC.

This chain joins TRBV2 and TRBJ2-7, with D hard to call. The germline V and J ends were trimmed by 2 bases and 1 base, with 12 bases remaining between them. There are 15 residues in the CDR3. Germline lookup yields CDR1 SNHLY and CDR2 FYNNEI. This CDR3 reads CASSEQATRSYEQYF. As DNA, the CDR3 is TGTGCCAGCAGTGAACAGGCTACGAGGTCCTACGAGCAGTACTTC.

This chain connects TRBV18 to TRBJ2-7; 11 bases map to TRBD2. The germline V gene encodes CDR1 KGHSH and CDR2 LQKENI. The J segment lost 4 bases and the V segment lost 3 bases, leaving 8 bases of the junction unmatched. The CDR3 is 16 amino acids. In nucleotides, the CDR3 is TGTGCCAGCTCACCGGGAGGCCTAGCGGGAGGATACGAGCAGTACTTC. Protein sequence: CASSPGGLAGGYEQYF.

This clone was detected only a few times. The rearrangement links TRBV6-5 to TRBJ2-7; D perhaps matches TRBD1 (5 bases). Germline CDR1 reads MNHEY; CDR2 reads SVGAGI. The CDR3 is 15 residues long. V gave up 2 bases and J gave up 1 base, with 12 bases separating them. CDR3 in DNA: TGTGCCAGCAGTTACGATAAGGGGTCTTCCTACGAGCAGTACTTC. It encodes CASSYDKGSSYEQYF.

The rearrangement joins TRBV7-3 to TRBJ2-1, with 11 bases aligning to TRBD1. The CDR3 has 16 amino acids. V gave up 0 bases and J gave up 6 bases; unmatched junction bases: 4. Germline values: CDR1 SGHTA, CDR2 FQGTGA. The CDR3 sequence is CASSLTSGQGGNEQFF. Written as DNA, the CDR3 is TGTGCCAGCAGCTTAACATCGGGACAGGGGGGCAATGAGCAGTTCTTC. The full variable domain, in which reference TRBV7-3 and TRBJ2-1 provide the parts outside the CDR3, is GAGVSQTPSNKVTEKGKYVELRCDPISGHTALYWYRQSLGQGPEFLIYFQGTGAADDSGLPNDRFFAVRPEGSVSTLKIQRTERGDSAVYLCASSLTSGQGGNEQFFGPGTRLTVL.

In DNA, the CDR3 is TGCGCCAGCAGCCTACTAGCCCTCCCCCCTCGCTCCTACGAGCAGTACTTC. Translation: CASSLLALPPRSYEQYF. The chain employs TRBV10-1 and TRBJ2-7, with D possibly TRBD2 on 6 matching bases. Germline V CDR1 and CDR2: WNHNN, SYGVQD (reference sequence). V lost 6 bases and J 0 bases, leaving 21 bases between the germline ends. The CDR3 is made up of 17 amino acids.

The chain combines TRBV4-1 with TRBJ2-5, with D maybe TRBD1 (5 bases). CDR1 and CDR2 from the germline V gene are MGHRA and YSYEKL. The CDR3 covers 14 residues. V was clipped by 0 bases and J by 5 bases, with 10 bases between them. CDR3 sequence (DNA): TGCGCCAGCAGCCAAGATCTGGGGCGGGAGACCCAGTACTTC. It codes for CASSQDLGRETQYF.

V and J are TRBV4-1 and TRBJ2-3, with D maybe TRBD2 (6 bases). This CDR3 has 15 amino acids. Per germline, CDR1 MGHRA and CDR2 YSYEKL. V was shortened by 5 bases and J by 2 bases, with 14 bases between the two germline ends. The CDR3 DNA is TGCGCCAGCAGCTCGAGAGCGGGCGACACAGATACGCAGTATTTT. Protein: CASSSRAGDTDTQYF.

CDR3 amino acids: CASSDSTSGGAEQYF. The CDR3 DNA is TGTGCCAGCAGTGACTCGACTAGCGGGGGGGCCGAGCAGTACTTC. V and J are TRBV6-4 and TRBJ2-7; TRBD2 matches 14 bases. The CDR3 has 15 amino acids. Looked up from germline, CDR1 is MRHNA and CDR2 is SNTAGT. J was trimmed by 6 bases and V by 0 bases; bases with no gene match: 1.

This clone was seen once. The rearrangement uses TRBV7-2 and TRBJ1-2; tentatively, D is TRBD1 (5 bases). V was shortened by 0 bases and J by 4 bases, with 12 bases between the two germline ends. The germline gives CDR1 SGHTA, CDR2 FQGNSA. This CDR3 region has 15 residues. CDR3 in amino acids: CASSLAQEGLYGYTF. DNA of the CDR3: TGTGCCAGCAGCTTAGCACAGGAGGGGCTCTATGGCTACACCTTC.

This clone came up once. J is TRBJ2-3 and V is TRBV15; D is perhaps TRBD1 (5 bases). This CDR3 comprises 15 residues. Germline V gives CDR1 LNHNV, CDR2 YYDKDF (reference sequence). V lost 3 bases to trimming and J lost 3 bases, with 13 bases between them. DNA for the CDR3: TGTGCCACCAGCAGTTTGTTAGGGGCAACAGATACGCAGTATTTT. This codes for CATSSLLGATDTQYF.

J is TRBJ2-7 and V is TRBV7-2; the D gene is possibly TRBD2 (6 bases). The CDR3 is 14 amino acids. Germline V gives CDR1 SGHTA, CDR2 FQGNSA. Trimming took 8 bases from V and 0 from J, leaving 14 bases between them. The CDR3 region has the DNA TGTGCCAGCTCCGGGACTCTAAGCTCCTACGAGCAGTACTTC. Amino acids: CASSGTLSSYEQYF. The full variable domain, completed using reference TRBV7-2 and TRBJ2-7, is GAGVSQSPSNKVTEKGKDVELRCDPISGHTALYWYRQSLGQGLEFLIYFQGNSAPDKSGLPSDRFSAERTGGSVSTLTIQRTQQEDSAVYLCASSGTLSSYEQYFGPGTRLTVT.

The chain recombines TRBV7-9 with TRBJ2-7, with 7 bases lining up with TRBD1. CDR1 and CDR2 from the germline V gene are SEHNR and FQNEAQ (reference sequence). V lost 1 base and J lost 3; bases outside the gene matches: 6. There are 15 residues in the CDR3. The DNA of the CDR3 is TGTGCCAGCAGCTTAGGGGGGACAGCGGACTACGAGCAGTACTTC. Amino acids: CASSLGGTADYEQYF.

CDR3 nucleotide sequence: TGTGCCAGCAGCTTGATGAGGGGCGTGGAGACCCAGTACTTC. It specifies CASSLMRGVETQYF. The chain joins TRBV5-6 to TRBJ2-5; D possibly uses TRBD1 or TRBD2 (5 bases each). Germline V gene lookup returns CDR1 SGHDT and CDR2 YYEEEE. V dropped 1 base and J dropped 5 bases, with 12 bases sitting between them. This CDR3 has 14 residues.

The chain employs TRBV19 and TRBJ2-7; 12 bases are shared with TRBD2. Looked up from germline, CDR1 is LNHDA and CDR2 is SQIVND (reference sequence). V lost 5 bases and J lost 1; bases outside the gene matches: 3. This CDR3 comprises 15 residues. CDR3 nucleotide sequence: TGTGCCAGTAGTGCCGGACTAGCGGGGTCCTACGAGCAGTACTTC. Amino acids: CASSAGLAGSYEQYF. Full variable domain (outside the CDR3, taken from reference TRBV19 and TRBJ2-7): DGGITQSPKYLFRKEGQNVTLSCEQNLNHDAMYWYRQDPGQGLRLIYYSQIVNDFQKGDIAEGYSVSREKKESFPLTVTSAQKNPTAFYLCASSAGLAGSYEQYFGPGTRLTVT.

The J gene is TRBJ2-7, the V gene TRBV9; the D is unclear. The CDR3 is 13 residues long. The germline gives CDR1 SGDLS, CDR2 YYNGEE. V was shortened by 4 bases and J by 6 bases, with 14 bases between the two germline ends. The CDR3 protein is CASSPEVLSEQYF. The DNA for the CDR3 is TGTGCCAGCAGCCCAGAGGTTCTCTCCGAGCAGTACTTC.

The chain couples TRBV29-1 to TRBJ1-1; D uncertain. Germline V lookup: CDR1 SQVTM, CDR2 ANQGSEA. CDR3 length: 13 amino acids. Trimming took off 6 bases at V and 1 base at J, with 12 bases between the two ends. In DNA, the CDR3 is TGCAGCGTCTCAAAACAGACGAACACTGAAGCTTTCTTT. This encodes CSVSKQTNTEAFF.

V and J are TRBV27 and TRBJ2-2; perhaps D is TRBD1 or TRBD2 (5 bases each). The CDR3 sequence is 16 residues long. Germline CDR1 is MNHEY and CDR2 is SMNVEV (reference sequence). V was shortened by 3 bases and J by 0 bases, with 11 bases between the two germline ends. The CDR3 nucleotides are TGTGCCAGCAGTTTGGGACCGCCAGCGAACACCGGGGAGCTGTTTTTT. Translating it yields CASSLGPPANTGELFF.

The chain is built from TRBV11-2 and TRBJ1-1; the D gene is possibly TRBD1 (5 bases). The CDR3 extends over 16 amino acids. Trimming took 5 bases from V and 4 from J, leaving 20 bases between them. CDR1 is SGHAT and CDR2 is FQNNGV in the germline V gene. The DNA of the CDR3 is TGTGCCAGCAGCCAATCCCTCGGGGGAAGTGGCACTGAAGCTTTCTTT. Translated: CASSQSLGGSGTEAFF. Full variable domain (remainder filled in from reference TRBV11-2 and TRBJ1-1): EAGVAQSPRYKIIEKRQSVAFWCNPISGHATLYWYQQILGQGPKLLIQFQNNGVVDDSQLPKDRFSAERLKGVDSTLKIQPAKLEDSAVYLCASSQSLGGSGTEAFFGQGTRLTVV.

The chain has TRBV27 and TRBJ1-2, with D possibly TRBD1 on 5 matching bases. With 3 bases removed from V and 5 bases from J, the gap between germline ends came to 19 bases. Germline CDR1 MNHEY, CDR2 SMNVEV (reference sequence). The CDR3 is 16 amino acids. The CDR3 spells CASSLGPQGWGYGYTF. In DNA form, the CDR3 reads TGTGCCAGCAGTTTGGGACCGCAGGGTTGGGGATATGGCTACACCTTC.

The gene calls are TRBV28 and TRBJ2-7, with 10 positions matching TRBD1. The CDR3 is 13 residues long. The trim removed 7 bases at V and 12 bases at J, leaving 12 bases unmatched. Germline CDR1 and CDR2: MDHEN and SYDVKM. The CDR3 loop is CASNHPGTGVGYF. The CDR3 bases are TGTGCCAGCAACCACCCCGGGACAGGGGTGGGGTACTTC.

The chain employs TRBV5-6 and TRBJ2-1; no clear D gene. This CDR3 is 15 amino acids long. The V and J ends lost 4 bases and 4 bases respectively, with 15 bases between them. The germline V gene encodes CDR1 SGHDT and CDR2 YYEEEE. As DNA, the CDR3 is TGTGCCAGCAGCAGTTCCCTGGGCCTTTACAATGAGCAGTTCTTC. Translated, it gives CASSSSLGLYNEQFF.

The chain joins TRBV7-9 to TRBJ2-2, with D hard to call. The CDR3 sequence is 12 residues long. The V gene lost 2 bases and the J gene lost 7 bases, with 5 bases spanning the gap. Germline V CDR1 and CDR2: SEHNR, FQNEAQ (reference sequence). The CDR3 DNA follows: TGTGCCAGCAGCTTAAAACGCGGGGAGCTGTTTTTT. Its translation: CASSLKRGELFF.

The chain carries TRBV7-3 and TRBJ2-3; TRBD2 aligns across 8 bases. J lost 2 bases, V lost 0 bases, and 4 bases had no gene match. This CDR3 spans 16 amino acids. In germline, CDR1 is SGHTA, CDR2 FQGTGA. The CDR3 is CASSLTGGGLTDTQYF. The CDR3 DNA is TGTGCCAGCAGCTTAACGGGCGGGGGGCTCACAGATACGCAGTATTTT.